This TCR beta chain stems from a study of cytomegalovirus exposure and HLA in healthy donors. This clone came up once. The CDR3 runs 16 residues. Germline values: CDR1 MRHNA, CDR2 SNTAGT. The ends lost 5 bases at V and 0 bases at J; junction bases unmatched: 6. PCR employed 60 Vbeta and 13 Jbeta primers. Generated by immunoSEQ multiplex PCR, the TCRdb table keeps only in-frame clones and is missing some. Of roughly 93,000 clones in the sample, approximately 83% were seen once. This clonotype was obtained from a man aged 40-50 years in good health and CMV-seronegative. This chain joins TRBV6-4 and TRBJ2-1; 8 nucleotides match TRBD1. Sequenced sample: PBMCs. The CDR3 loop is CASSPVDRGSYNEQFF. CDR3 sequence (DNA): TGTGCCAGCAGTCCTGTCGACAGGGGCTCCTACAATGAGCAGTTCTTC.